This T cell receptor beta chain was recorded in a study of shared clonotypes between healthy human individuals. Background on the study: Two female and a few male donors aged 18 to 49 were enrolled.

Comments on this clone: Its antigen is unknown.

Whole-study results and caveats: Shared across a few donors were around 4.7% of the naive CD4 clonotypes. Exclusively blood specimens were collected; tissue repertoires likely differ.

Sequenced by immunoSEQ multiplex PCR; TCRdb stores in-frame clones only, minus some. The sample holds over a million clones, roughly 70% seen once. The sequence was obtained from a man younger than 35 in good health. Input material: memory CD4+ T cells sorted from blood. Sample subset: CD45RA-negative fraction.

CDR3 sequence (DNA): TGTGCCTGGAGTGCAAAGGGGTTTAGCCTCCGGGGGTACTTC. It encodes CAWSAKGFSLRGYF. The chain uses TRBV30 and TRBJ2-7; D may match TRBD1 or TRBD2 (5 bases each). Germline loops: CDR1 GTSNPN, CDR2 SVGIG (reference sequence). Trimming took off 1 base at V and 12 bases at J, with 22 bases between the two ends. The CDR3 length is 14 residues.